These 10 T cell receptor beta chains originate from one sample sequenced in a study of blood T cell repertoires in COVID-19. Data came from immunoSEQ multiplex PCR; TCRdb stores just in-frame clones and leaves some out. Here the sample spans over 200,000 clones, about 85% being singletons. Sequences were obtained from peripheral blood. The receptor set was obtained from a woman aged 80 or over with active or convalescent COVID-19.

The chain couples TRBV18 to TRBJ1-1; no clear D. Deletions cut 6 bases from V and 4 bases from J, with 15 bases between. The CDR3 runs 14 residues. Looked up from germline, CDR1 is KGHSH and CDR2 is LQKENI. The CDR3 DNA follows: TGTGCCAGCTCCCCTCCGGGTTCGAGCACTGAAGCTTTCTTT. It codes for CASSPPGSSTEAFF.

J is TRBJ1-5 and V is TRBV11-3, with D uncertain. V lost 1 base and J 2 bases, leaving 9 bases between the germline ends. This CDR3 has 15 amino acids. Germline V gene lookup returns CDR1 SGHNT and CDR2 YENEEA. This CDR3 is CASSLGGPGNQPQHF. The CDR3 nucleotides are TGTGCCAGCAGCTTAGGAGGGCCCGGCAATCAGCCCCAGCATTTT. Using reference TRBV11-3 and TRBJ1-5 for the parts outside the CDR3, the full variable domain is EAGVVQSPRYKIIEKKQPVAFWCNPISGHNTLYWYLQNLGQGPELLIRYENEEAVDDSQLPKDRFSAERLKGVDSTLKIQPAELGDSAVYLCASSLGGPGNQPQHFGDGTRLSIL.

This chain connects TRBV2 to TRBJ2-2; maybe TRBD2 (6 bases). V was trimmed by 6 bases and J by 5 bases, leaving 10 bases between them. In germline, CDR1 is SNHLY, CDR2 FYNNEI. The CDR3 has 13 residues. The CDR3 nucleotides are TGTGCCAGCAGAATAGGAGGGACCGGGGAGCTGTTTTTT. Protein: CASRIGGTGELFF.

Written as DNA, the CDR3 is TGTGCCATCAGTGATGGACAGGGTAGAAATCAGCCCCAGCATTTT. Amino acids: CAISDGQGRNQPQHF. J is TRBJ1-5 and V is TRBV10-3, with TRBD1 identical over 8 bases. Germline CDR1 ENHRY, CDR2 SYGVKD. V lost 3 bases to trimming and J lost 4 bases; unmatched junction nucleotides: 5. The CDR3 has 15 amino acids.

This chain connects TRBV7-3 to TRBJ2-5; 9 bases map to TRBD2. The CDR3 length is 16 residues. Germline assignment: CDR1 SGHTA and CDR2 FQGTGA. Trimming at V came to 5 bases and at J to 4 bases, leaving 11 bases not matched to a gene. The CDR3 loop reads CASSPSGTSTTETQYF. The CDR3 DNA sequence: TGTGCCAGCAGCCCCTCCGGGACTAGCACGACAGAGACCCAGTACTTC. Supplemented by reference TRBV7-3 and TRBJ2-5, the full variable domain reads GAGVSQTPSNKVTEKGKYVELRCDPISGHTALYWYRQSLGQGPEFLIYFQGTGAADDSGLPNDRFFAVRPEGSVSTLKIQRTERGDSAVYLCASSPSGTSTTETQYFGPGTRLLVL.

The chain joins TRBV27 to TRBJ2-5, with 7 bases matching TRBD2. V was clipped by 6 bases and J by 0 bases; unmatched bases: 10. CDR3 size: 16 residues. Germline loops: CDR1 MNHEY, CDR2 SMNVEV (reference sequence). The CDR3 region is CASSFPGRIDQETQYF. CDR3 DNA: TGTGCCAGCAGCTTCCCCGGGAGGATAGACCAAGAGACCCAGTACTTC.

The rearrangement joins TRBV28 to TRBJ2-7; the D gene is possibly TRBD1 (5 bases). This CDR3 has 12 residues. Trimming took off 10 bases at V and 2 bases at J, with 12 bases between the two ends. Germline V lookup: CDR1 MDHEN, CDR2 SYDVKM. CDR3 DNA sequence: TGTGCCATTAAGGACAACCCCTACGAGCAGTACTTC. It codes for CAIKDNPYEQYF. The variable domain in full, with the rest retrieved from reference TRBV28 and TRBJ2-7, is DVKVTQSSRYLVKRTGEKVFLECVQDMDHENMFWYRQDPGLGLRLIYFSYDVKMKEKGDIPEGYSVSREKKERFSLILESASTNQTSMYLCAIKDNPYEQYFGPGTRLTVT.

This clone was seen just once. The chain combines TRBV27 with TRBJ2-4; D possibly corresponds to TRBD1 (6 bases). The CDR3 is 16 amino acids. Germline CDR1 and CDR2: MNHEY and SMNVEV (reference sequence). Trimming left V 1 base short and J 1 base short, with 11 bases between. The CDR3 nucleotides are TGTGCCAGCAGTTTATTGGGGGCTGGGGCCAAAAACATTCAGTACTTC. As protein: CASSLLGAGAKNIQYF.

The chain carries TRBV5-1 and TRBJ2-7, with D uncertain. Germline V CDR1 and CDR2: SGHRS, YFSETQ. The CDR3 runs to 14 residues. V lost 0 bases and J lost 4, with 11 bases in between. CDR3 DNA: TGCGCCAGCAGCTTGGGGCTAGTTTTTTACGAGCAGTACTTC. Protein sequence: CASSLGLVFYEQYF.

This clone was seen once. The rearrangement joins TRBV7-3 to TRBJ2-7; 8 bases line up with TRBD2. Per germline, CDR1 SGHTA and CDR2 FQGTGA. The CDR3 runs to 13 residues. The J segment lost 6 bases and the V segment lost 5 bases, leaving 6 bases of the junction unmatched. The CDR3 DNA reads as TGTGCCAGCAGCCCCGGACTAGCAGGCGAGCAGTACTTC. Residues: CASSPGLAGEQYF.